Each of the 9 T cell receptor beta chains below was sequenced from the same sample in a study of vaccination and CD4 T cells after COVID-19. Cultured CD4+ T cell DNA was sequenced using the Oncomine TCR Beta short-read assay. TCRdb analysed the PCR reads with MiXCR anew, one entry per CDR3 protein. Of 15,000 to 20,000 distinct CDR3 sequences in the sample, about 50% were seen once. These receptors are not linked to any known antigen. The treatment is: approximately nine-day PBMC culture with coronavirus spike peptide pools or control peptides (ViraFEST assay). The sequenced sample was CD4+ T cells from blood, cultured in vitro. The receptors were sampled from a human donor who had recovered from COVID-19.

J is TRBJ1-5 and V is TRBV20-1; TRBD1 is a possible D gene (5 bases). V was shortened by 4 bases and J by 5 bases, with 12 bases between the two germline ends. Germline CDR1 and CDR2: DFQATT and SNEGSKA (reference sequence). This CDR3 has 13 residues. The CDR3 DNA follows: TGCAGTGCTAACCGGGACCTATATCAGCCCCAGCATTTT. Its protein is CSANRDLYQPQHF.

Notes on this clonotype: The junction does not match germline at one end; this may be a read error. The chain carries TRBV7-6 and TRBJ2-1, with 14 positions matching TRBD2. Germline CDR1 reads SGHVS; CDR2 reads FNYEAQ. The CDR3 extends over 15 amino acids. CDR3 DNA: TGTGCTAGCAGCCGGGGACTAGCGGGAGCCAATGAGCAGTTCTTC. Translation gives CASSRGLAGANEQFF. Drawing the rest from reference TRBV7-6 and TRBJ2-1, the complete variable domain is GAGVSQSPRYKVTKRGQDVALRCDPISGHVSLYWYRQALGQGPEFLTYFNYEAQQDKSGLPNDRFSAERPEGSISTLTIQRTEQRDSAMYRCASSRGLAGANEQFFGPGTRLTVL.

The rearrangement uses TRBV19 and TRBJ2-7; 10 bases line up with TRBD1. Germline trimming cut 6 bases from V and 5 bases from J; bases unmatched to any gene: 16. The length of the CDR3 is 17 residues. Per germline, CDR1 LNHDA and CDR2 SQIVND (reference sequence). CDR3 loop: CASSPYRGTGERNEQYF. The CDR3 nucleotides are TGTGCCAGTAGCCCATATAGGGGGACAGGGGAAAGGAACGAGCAGTACTTC.

The chain links TRBV19 to TRBJ1-2, with D perhaps matching TRBD1 (5 bases). The CDR3 length is 15 residues. Trimming shortened V by 7 bases and J by 8 bases, and 23 bases separated the two germline ends. Germline CDR1 and CDR2: LNHDA and SQIVND (reference sequence). The DNA for the CDR3 is TGTGCCAGTACGCGGACATTTTCCCTCGGCGGGGGCTACACCTTC. As protein: CASTRTFSLGGGYTF.

The genes are TRBV19 and TRBJ2-1, with TRBD2 matching 9 bases. The CDR3 covers 16 residues. The V and J ends lost 3 bases and 5 bases, in that order; junction bases with no gene match: 8. Germline CDR1 is LNHDA and CDR2 is SQIVND (reference sequence). DNA of the CDR3: TGTGCCAGTAGTATCCCCGGACTAGCGCCTGACAATGAGCAGTTCTTC. Protein: CASSIPGLAPDNEQFF.

Only a few counts were recorded for this clonotype. This rearrangement joins TRBV20-1 to TRBJ1-1; D perhaps matches TRBD1 (5 bases). Trimming stripped 3 bases from V and 0 bases from J, with 14 bases between. The CDR3 is made up of 15 amino acids. Germline values: CDR1 DFQATT, CDR2 SNEGSKA (reference sequence). The CDR3: CSARSSDTMNTEAFF. The CDR3 bases are TGCAGTGCTAGGAGTTCGGACACTATGAACACTGAAGCTTTCTTT.

The chain employs TRBV6-5 and TRBJ2-5, with D hard to call. CDR1 is MNHEY and CDR2 is SVGAGI in the germline V gene. V was clipped by 3 bases and J by 5 bases, with 4 bases between them. The CDR3 covers 11 residues. The CDR3 sequence: CASSYLETQYF. CDR3 bases: TGTGCCAGCAGTTATCTGGAGACCCAGTACTTC.

This clonotype has more than one count but fewer than ten. The gene calls are TRBV6-1 and TRBJ2-3; TRBD2 matches at 10 bases. With 6 bases clipped from V and 1 base from J, the junction kept 4 bases outside the gene matches. This CDR3 has 15 residues. Germline V gene sequence: CDR1 MNHNS, CDR2 SASEGT. This CDR3 is CASSSGLAGTDTQYF. CDR3 in DNA: TGTGCCAGCAGCTCCGGACTAGCGGGCACAGATACGCAGTATTTT.

The chain has TRBV7-2 and TRBJ1-1; 8 bases are shared with TRBD1. Germline assignment: CDR1 SGHTA and CDR2 FQGNSA. The CDR3 is 16 amino acids. Trimming removed 2 bases from V and 2 bases from J; junction bases left unmatched: 7. This CDR3 is CASSLQSTGVNTEAFF. As DNA, the CDR3 is TGTGCCAGCAGCTTACAATCGACAGGGGTTAACACTGAAGCTTTCTTT.